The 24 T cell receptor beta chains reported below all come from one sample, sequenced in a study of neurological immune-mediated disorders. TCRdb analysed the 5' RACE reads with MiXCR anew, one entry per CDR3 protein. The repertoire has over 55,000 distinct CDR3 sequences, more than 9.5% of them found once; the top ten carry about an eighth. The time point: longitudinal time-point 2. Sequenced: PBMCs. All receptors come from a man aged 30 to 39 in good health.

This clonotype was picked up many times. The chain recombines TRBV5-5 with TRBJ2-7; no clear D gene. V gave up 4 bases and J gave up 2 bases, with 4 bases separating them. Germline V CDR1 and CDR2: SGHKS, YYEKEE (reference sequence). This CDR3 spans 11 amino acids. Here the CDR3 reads CASSQAYEQYF. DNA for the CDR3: TGTGCCAGCAGCCAAGCCTACGAGCAGTACTTC.

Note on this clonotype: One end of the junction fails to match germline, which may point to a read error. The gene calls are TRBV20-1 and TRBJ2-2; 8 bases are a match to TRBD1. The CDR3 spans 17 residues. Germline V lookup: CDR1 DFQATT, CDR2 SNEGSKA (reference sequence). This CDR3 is CSARDPLDRETTGELFF. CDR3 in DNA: TGCAGTGCTAGAGATCCGCTGGACAGGGAAACGACCGGTGAGCTGTTTTTT.

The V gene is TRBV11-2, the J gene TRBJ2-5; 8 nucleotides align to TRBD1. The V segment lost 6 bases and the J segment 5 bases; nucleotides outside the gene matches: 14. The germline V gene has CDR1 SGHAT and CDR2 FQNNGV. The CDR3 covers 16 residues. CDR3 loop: CASRSTWTGLRETQYF. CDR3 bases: TGTGCCAGCAGGTCCACCTGGACAGGGTTAAGGGAGACCCAGTACTTC.

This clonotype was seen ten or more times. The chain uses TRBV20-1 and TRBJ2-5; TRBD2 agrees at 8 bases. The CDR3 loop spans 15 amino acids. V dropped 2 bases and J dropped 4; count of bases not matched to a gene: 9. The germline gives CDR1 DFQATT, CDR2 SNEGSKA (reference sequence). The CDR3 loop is CSARLPGRVGETQYF. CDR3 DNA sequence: TGCAGTGCTAGATTACCCGGGAGGGTCGGAGAGACCCAGTACTTC.

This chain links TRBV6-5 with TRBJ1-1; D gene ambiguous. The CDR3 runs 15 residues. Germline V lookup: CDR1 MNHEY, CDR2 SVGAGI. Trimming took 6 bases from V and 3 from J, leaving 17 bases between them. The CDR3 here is CASSPNEGYYTEAFF. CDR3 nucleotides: TGTGCCAGCAGCCCTAACGAGGGCTACTACACTGAAGCTTTCTTT.

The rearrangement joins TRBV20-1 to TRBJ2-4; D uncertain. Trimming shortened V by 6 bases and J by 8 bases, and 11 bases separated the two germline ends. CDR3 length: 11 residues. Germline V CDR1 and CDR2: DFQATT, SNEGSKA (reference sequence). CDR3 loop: CSATRFYIQYF. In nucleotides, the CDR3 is TGCAGTGCCACCAGGTTCTACATTCAGTACTTC.

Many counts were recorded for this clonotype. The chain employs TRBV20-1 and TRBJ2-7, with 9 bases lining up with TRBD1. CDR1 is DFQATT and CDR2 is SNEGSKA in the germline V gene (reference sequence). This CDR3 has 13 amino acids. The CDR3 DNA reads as TGCAGGGCCGGGACAGGGAGCGCCCACGAGCAGTACTTC. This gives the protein CRAGTGSAHEQYF.

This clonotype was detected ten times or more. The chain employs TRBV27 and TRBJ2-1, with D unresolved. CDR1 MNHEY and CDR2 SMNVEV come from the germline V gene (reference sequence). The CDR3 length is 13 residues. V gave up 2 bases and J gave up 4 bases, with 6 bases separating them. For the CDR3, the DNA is TGTGCCAGCAGTTTAGCCGGGTACAATGAGCAGTTCTTC. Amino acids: CASSLAGYNEQFF.

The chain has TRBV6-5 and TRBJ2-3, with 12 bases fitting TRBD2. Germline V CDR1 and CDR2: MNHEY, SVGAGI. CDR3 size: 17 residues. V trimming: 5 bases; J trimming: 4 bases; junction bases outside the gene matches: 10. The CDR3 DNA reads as TGTGCCAGCAGTGGGACTAGCGGGCATACCGGTGCAGATACGCAGTATTTT. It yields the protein CASSGTSGHTGADTQYF.

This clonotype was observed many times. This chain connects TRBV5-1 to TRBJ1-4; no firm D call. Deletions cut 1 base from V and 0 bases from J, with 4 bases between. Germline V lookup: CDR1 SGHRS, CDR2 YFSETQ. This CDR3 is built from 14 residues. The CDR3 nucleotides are TGCGCCAGCAGCTTGTCAACAACTAATGAAAAACTGTTTTTT. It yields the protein CASSLSTTNEKLFF.

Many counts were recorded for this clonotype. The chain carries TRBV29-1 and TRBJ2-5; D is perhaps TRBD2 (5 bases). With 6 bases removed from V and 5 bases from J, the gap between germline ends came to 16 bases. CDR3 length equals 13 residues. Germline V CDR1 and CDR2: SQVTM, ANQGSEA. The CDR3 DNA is TGCAGCGTCCATGCGGGTGGAGAGGAGACCCAGTACTTC. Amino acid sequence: CSVHAGGEETQYF.

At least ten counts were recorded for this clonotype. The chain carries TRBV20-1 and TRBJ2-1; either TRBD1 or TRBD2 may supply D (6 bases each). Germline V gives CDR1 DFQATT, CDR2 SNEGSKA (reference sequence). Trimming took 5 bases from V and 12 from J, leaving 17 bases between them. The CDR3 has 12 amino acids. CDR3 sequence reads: CSAPRDINGQFF. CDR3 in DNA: TGCAGTGCTCCGCGGGACATTAACGGGCAGTTCTTC.

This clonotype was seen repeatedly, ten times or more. The CDR3 DNA follows: TGTGCCAGCTCACCACCGAGTGGAGCGGTCGGAGGAGGAGAGACCCAGTACTTC. As protein: CASSPPSGAVGGGETQYF. J is TRBJ2-5 and V is TRBV18; D perhaps matches TRBD2 (5 bases). CDR1 is KGHSH and CDR2 is LQKENI in the germline V gene. This CDR3 has 18 residues. V dropped 0 bases and J dropped 4 bases, with 21 bases sitting between them.

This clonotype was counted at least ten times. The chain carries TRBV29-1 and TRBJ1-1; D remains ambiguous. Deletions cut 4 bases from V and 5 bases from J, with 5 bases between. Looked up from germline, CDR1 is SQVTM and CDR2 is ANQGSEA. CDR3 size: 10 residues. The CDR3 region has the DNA TGCAGCGTTGGATTGACTGAAGCTTTCTTT. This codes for CSVGLTEAFF.

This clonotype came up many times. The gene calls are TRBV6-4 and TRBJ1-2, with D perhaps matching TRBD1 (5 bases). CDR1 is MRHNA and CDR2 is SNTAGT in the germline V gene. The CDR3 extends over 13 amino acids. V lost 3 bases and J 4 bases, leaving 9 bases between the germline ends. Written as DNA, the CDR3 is TGTGCCAGCAGTGAAAACGGGGGCTATGGCTACACCTTC. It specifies CASSENGGYGYTF.

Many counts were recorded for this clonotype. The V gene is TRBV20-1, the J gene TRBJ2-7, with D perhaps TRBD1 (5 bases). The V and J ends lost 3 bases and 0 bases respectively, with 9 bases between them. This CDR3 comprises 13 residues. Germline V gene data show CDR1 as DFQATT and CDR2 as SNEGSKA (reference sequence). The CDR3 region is CSASAGHSYEQYF. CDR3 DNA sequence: TGCAGTGCTAGTGCAGGGCACTCCTACGAGCAGTACTTC.

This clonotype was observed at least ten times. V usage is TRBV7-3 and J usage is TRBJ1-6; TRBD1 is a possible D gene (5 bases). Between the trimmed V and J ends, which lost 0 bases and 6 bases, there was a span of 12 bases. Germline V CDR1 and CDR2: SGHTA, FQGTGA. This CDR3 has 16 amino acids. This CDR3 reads CASSLTGPGTNSPLHF. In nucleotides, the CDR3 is TGTGCCAGCAGCTTAACGGGGCCGGGGACTAATTCACCCCTCCACTTT.

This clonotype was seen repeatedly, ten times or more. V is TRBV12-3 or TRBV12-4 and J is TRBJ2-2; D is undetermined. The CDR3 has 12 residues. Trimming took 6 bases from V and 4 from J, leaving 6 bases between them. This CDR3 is CASSRITGELFF. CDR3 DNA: TGTGCCAGCAGCCGTATCACCGGGGAGCTGTTTTTT.

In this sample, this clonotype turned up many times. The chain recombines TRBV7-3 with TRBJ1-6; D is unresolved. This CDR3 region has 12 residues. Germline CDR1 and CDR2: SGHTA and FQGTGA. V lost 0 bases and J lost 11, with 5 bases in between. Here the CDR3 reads CASSLTLTPLHF. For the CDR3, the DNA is TGTGCCAGCAGCTTAACTTTGACACCCCTCCACTTT. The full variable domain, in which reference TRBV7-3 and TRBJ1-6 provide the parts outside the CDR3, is GAGVSQTPSNKVTEKGKYVELRCDPISGHTALYWYRQSLGQGPEFLIYFQGTGAADDSGLPNDRFFAVRPEGSVSTLKIQRTERGDSAVYLCASSLTLTPLHFGNGTRLTVT.

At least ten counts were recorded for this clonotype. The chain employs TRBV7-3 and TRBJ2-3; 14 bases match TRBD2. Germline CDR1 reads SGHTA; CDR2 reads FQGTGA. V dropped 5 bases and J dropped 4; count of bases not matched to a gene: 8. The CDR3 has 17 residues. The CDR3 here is CASSRGTSGRTADTQYF. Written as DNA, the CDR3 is TGTGCCAGCAGCCGAGGGACTAGCGGGAGAACGGCAGATACGCAGTATTTT.

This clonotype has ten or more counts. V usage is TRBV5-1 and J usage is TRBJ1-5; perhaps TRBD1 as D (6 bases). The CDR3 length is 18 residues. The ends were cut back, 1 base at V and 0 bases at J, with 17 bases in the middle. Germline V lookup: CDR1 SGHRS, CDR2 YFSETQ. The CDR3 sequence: CASSLRPGADDSNQPQHF. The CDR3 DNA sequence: TGCGCCAGCAGCTTGAGGCCGGGGGCGGACGATAGCAATCAGCCCCAGCATTTT.

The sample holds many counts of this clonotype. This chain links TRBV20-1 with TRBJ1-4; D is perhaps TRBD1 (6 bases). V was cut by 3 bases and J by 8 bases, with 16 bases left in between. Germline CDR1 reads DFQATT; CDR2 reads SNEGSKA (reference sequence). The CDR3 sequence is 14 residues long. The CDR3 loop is CSASDRFPGEKLFF. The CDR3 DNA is TGCAGTGCTAGTGACAGGTTCCCGGGGGAAAAACTGTTTTTT.

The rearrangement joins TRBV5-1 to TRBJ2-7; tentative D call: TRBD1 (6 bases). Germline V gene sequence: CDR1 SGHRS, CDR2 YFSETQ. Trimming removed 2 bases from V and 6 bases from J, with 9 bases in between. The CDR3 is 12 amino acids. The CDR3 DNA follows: TGCGCCAGCAGCTTCACAGGGACCGAGCAGTACTTC. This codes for CASSFTGTEQYF.

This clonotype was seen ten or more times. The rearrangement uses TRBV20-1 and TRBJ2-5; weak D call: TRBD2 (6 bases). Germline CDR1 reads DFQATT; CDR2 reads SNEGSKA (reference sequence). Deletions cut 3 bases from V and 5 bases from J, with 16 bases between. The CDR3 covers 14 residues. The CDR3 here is CSASHPGVVETQYF. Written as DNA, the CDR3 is TGCAGTGCTAGTCACCCGGGAGTGGTCGAGACCCAGTACTTC.